A selection of T cell receptor beta chains follows, all from one sample in a study of monozygotic twins with inflammatory bowel disease. Each CDR3 protein gets one entry in TCRdb, which reprocessed the 5' RACE reads and gives no DNA. Recorded for this sample: 200,000 to 250,000 distinct CDR3 sequences. The sequencing sample was made of blood. The receptors shown here come from a human donor with ulcerative colitis or Crohn's disease, or a healthy co-twin of an affected twin (not recorded which). CDR3s include the opening cysteine and the closing phenylalanine or tryptophan.

J gene,CDR3 length,V gene,CDR3 protein
TRBJ2-1,14,TRBV12-3/TRBV12-4,CASSWGQAYNEQFF
TRBJ2-1,15,TRBV5-1,CASSSGLSGRNEQFF
TRBJ2-4,11,TRBV7-9,CASSFSNIQYF
TRBJ1-2,11,TRBV5-1,CASSSKGIYTF
TRBJ2-2,16,TRBV12-3/TRBV12-4,CASSAPRAANTGELFF
TRBJ2-7,13,TRBV5-1,CASSLDMSREQYF
TRBJ2-5,14,TRBV7-9,CASSWGQGAETQYF
TRBJ2-3,15,TRBV20-1,CSARGDRGRTDTQYF
TRBJ1-5,15,TRBV28,CASSSAAIGNQPQHF
TRBJ2-2,16,TRBV7-9,CASSLGVQRGTGELFF
TRBJ1-4,17,TRBV16,CASSQSGGYNKNKKLFF
TRBJ1-1,14,TRBV12-3/TRBV12-4,CASSFLTGNTEAFF
TRBJ2-5,12,TRBV10-3,CAIKGYQETQYF
TRBJ2-2,14,TRBV20-1,CSATGPDNTGELFF
TRBJ1-2,16,TRBV5-6,CASSLETGTWNYGYTF
TRBJ1-2,12,TRBV12-3/TRBV12-4,CASSRRWEGYTF